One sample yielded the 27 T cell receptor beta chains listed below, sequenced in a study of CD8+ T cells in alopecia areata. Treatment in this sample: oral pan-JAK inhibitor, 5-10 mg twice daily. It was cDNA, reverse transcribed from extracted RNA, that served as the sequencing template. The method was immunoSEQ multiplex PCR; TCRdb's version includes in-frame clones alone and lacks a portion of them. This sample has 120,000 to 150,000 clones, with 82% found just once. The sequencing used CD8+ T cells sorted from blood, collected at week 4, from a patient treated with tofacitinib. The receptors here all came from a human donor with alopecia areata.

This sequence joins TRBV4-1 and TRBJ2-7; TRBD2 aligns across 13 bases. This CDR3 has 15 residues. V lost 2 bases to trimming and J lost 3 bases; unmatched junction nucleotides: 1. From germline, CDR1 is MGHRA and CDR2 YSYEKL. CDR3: CASSQRTSGGYEQYF. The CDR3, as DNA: TGCGCCAGCAGCCAAAGGACTAGCGGGGGCTACGAGCAGTACTTC.

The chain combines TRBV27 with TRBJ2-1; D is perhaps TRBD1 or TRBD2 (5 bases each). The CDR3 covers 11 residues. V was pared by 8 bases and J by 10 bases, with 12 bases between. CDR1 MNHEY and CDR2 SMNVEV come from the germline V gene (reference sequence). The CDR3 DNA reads TGTGCCAGCGGGACGGGGCTGGAGCAGTTCTTC. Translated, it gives CASGTGLEQFF.

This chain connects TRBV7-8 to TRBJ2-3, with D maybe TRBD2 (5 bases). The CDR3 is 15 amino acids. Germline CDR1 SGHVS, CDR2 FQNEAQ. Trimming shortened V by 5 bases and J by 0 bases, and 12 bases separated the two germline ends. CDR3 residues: CASSTDWTSTDTQYF. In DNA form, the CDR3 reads TGTGCCAGCAGCACGGACTGGACCAGCACAGATACGCAGTATTTT.

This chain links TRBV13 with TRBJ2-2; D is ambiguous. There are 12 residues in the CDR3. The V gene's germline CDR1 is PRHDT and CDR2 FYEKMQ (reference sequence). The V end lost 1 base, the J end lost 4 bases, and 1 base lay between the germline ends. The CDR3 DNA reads TGTGCCAGCAGCTTAGTCACCGGGGAGCTGTTTTTT. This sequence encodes CASSLVTGELFF.

This chain's CDR3 is CASSLGQGLTSGGASDTQYF. In DNA form, the CDR3 reads TGTGCCAGCAGCTTAGGCCAAGGTCTGACTAGCGGGGGGGCCTCAGATACGCAGTATTTT. V usage is TRBV7-6 and J usage is TRBJ2-3, with 14 nucleotides matching TRBD2. This CDR3 is 20 amino acids long. The germline CDR1 and CDR2 sequences are SGHVS and FNYEAQ. With V trimmed by 1 base and J by 4 bases, 13 bases remained unmatched.

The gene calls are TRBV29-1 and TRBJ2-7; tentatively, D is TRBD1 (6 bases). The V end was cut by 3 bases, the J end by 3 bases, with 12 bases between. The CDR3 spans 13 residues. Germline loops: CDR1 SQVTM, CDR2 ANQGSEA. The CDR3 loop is CSVETGSNYEQYF. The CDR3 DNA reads TGCAGCGTTGAGACAGGATCCAACTACGAGCAGTACTTC.

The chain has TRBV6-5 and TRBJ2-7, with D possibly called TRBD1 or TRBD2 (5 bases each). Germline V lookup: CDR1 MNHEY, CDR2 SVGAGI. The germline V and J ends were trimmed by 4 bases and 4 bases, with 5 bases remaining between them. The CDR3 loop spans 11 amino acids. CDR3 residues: CASSWGYEQYF. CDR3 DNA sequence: TGTGCCAGCAGTTGGGGGTACGAGCAGTACTTC.

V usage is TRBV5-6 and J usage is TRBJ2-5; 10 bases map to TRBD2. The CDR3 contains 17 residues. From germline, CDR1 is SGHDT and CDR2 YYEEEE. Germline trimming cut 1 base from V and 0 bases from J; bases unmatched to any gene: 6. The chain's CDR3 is CASSLPSGGSYQETQYF. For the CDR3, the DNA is TGTGCCAGCAGCTTGCCTAGCGGGGGATCGTACCAAGAGACCCAGTACTTC.

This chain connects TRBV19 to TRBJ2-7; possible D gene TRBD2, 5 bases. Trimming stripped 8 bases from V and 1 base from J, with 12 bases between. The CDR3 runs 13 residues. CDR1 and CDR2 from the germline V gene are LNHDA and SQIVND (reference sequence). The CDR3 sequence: CASGPAVSYEQYF. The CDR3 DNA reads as TGTGCCAGTGGCCCAGCGGTTTCCTACGAGCAGTACTTC.

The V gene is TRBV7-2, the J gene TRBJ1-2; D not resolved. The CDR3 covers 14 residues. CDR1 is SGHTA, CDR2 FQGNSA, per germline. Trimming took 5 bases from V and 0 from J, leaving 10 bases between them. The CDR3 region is CASSPLSTNYGYTF. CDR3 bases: TGTGCCAGCAGCCCACTGAGTACTAACTATGGCTACACCTTC.

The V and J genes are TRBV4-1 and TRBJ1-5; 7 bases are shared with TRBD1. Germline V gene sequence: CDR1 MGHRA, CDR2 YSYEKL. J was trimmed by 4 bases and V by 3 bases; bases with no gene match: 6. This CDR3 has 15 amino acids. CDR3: CASSQTTGVNQPQHF. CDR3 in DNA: TGCGCCAGCAGCCAGACAACAGGGGTTAATCAGCCCCAGCATTTT.

The CDR3 reads CASGPGLHEQYF. The CDR3 bases are TGCGCCAGCGGTCCAGGGCTCCACGAGCAGTACTTC. This chain uses TRBV10-2 with TRBJ2-7; maybe TRBD1 (5 bases). V was clipped by 8 bases and J by 5 bases, with 13 bases between them. Germline V CDR1 and CDR2: WSHSY, SAAADI. This CDR3 contains 12 residues.

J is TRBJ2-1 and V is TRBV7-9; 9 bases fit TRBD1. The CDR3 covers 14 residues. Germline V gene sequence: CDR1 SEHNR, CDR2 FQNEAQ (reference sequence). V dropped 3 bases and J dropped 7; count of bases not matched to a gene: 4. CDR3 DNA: TGTGCCAGCAGCTTCCGGGACAGGGAAAATGAGCAGTTCTTC. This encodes CASSFRDRENEQFF.

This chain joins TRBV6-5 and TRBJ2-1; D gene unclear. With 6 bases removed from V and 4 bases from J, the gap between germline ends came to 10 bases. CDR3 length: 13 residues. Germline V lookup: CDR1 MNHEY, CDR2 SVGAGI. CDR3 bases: TGTGCCAGCAGACTGACCGGATACAATGAGCAGTTCTTC. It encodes CASRLTGYNEQFF.

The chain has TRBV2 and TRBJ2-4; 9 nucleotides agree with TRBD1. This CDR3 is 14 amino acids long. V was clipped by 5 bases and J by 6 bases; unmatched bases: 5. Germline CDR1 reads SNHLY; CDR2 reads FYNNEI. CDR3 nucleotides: TGTGCCAGCAGTCCTGGACAGGGGTTAAACATTCAGTACTTC. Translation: CASSPGQGLNIQYF.

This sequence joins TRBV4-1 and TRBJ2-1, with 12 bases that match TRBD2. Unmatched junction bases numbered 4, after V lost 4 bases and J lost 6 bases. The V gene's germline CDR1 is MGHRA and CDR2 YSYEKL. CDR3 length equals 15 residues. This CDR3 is CASSRTSGAPNEQFF. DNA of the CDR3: TGCGCCAGCAGCCGGACTAGCGGGGCCCCCAATGAGCAGTTCTTC.

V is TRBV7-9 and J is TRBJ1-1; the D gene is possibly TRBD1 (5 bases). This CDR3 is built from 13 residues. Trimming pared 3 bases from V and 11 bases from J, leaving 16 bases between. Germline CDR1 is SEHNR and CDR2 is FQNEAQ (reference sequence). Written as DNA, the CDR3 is TGTGCCAGCAGCTTTGGGACCTCAAAAGAGGCTTTCTTT. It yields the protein CASSFGTSKEAFF.

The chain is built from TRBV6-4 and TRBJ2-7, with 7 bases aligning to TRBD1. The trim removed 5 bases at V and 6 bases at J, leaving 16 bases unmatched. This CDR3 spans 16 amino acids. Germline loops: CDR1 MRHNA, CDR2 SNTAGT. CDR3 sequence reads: CASSPRPQGIVAEQYF. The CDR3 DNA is TGTGCCAGCAGTCCGCGGCCACAGGGGATCGTGGCCGAGCAGTACTTC.

This CDR3 is CASSLQGQPYEQYF. CDR3 nucleotide sequence: TGTGCCAGCAGCTTACAGGGACAGCCCTACGAGCAGTACTTC. The gene calls are TRBV7-8 and TRBJ2-7; 7 nucleotides match TRBD1. Losses at the gene ends were 2 bases for V and 2 bases for J; bases not matched to a gene: 3. This CDR3 is 14 amino acids long. The germline gives CDR1 SGHVS, CDR2 FQNEAQ.

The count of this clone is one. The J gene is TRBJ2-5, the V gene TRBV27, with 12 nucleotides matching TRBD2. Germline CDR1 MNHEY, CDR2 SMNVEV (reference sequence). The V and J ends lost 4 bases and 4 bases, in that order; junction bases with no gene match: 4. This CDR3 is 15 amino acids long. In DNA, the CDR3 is TGTGCCAGCAGTTCCGGGACTAGCGGGCGAGAGACCCAGTACTTC. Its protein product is CASSSGTSGRETQYF.

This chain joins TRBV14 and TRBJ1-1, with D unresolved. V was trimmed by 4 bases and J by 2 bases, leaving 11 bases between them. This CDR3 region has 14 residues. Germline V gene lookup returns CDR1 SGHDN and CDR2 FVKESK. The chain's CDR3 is CASSPTASNTEAFF. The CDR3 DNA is TGTGCCAGCAGCCCGACTGCCAGCAACACTGAAGCTTTCTTT.

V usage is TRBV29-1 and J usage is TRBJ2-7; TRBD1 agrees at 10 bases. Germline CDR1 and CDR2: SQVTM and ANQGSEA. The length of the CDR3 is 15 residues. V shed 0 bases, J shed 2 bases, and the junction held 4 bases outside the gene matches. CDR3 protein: CSVEDGDRGTYEQYF. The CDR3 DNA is TGCAGCGTTGAAGACGGGGACAGGGGTACCTACGAGCAGTACTTC.

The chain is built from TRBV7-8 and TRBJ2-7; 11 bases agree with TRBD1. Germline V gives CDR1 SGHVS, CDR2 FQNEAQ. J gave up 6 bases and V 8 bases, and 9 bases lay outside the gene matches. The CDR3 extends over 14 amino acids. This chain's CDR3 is CASGTDRGLVEQYF. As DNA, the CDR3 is TGTGCCAGCGGAACGGACAGGGGGCTTGTCGAGCAGTACTTC. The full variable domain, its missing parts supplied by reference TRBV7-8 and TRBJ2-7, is GAGVSQSPRYKVAKRGQDVALRCDPISGHVSLFWYQQALGQGPEFLTYFQNEAQLDKSGLPSDRFFAERPEGSVSTLKIQRTQQEDSAVYLCASGTDRGLVEQYFGPGTRLTVT.

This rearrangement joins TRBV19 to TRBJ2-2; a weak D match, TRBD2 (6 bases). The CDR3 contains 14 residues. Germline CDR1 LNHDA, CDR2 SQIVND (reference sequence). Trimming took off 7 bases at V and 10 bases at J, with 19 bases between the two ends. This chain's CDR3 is CASKASGPSSELFF. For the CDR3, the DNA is TGTGCCAGTAAAGCGAGCGGGCCGTCGTCGGAGCTGTTTTTT.

Here the CDR3 DNA reads TGTGCCAGCAGCGCCCGTAGTAGGGGACAAGAGACCCAGTACTTC. The encoded protein is CASSARSRGQETQYF. The chain carries TRBV7-2 and TRBJ2-5; tentatively, D is TRBD1 (5 bases). The germline V and J ends were trimmed by 5 bases and 2 bases, with 15 bases remaining between them. The germline CDR1 and CDR2 sequences are SGHTA and FQGNSA. This CDR3 has 15 amino acids.

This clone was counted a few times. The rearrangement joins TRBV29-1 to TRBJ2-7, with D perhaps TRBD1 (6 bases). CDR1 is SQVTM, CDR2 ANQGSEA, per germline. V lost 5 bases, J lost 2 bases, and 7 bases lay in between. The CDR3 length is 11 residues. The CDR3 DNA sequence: TGCAGCGTTTGGGACACCTACGAGCAGTACTTC. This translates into CSVWDTYEQYF.

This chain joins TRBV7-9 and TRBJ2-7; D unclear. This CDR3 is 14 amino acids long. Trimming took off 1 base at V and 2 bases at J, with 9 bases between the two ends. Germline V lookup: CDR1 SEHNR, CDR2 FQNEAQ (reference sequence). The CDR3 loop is CASSLVVTPYEQYF. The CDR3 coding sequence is TGTGCCAGCAGCTTAGTGGTGACCCCCTACGAGCAGTACTTC.